This entry lists 6 T cell receptor beta chains sequenced from one sample in a study of blood T cell repertoires in COVID-19. The repertoire was sequenced with immunoSEQ multiplex PCR; TCRdb's copy has only in-frame clones and lacks some. The data contain just over 150,000 clones, about nine tenths of them singletons. Sequenced sample: peripheral blood. These receptor sequences come from a man younger than 40 with COVID-19, enrolled during active disease.

The V call is TRBV24-1, the J call TRBJ2-3; D not certain. The ends were cut back, 5 bases at V and 0 bases at J, with 8 bases in the middle. Germline loops: CDR1 KGHDR, CDR2 SFDVKD. The CDR3 length is 14 residues. DNA of the CDR3: TGTGCCACCAGTGGTCAGGCAAGCACAGATACGCAGTATTTT. It codes for CATSGQASTDTQYF.

V gene TRBV6-6 combines with J gene TRBJ2-7; 9 bases agree with TRBD1. There are 15 residues in the CDR3. The J segment lost 3 bases and the V segment lost 1 base, leaving 4 bases of the junction unmatched. Germline V CDR1 and CDR2: MNHNY, SVGAGI (reference sequence). CDR3 loop: CASSYLEDRGYEQYF. Here the CDR3 DNA reads TGTGCCAGCAGTTACTTGGAGGACAGGGGCTACGAGCAGTACTTC.

The chain couples TRBV27 to TRBJ2-3; no firm D call. This CDR3 has 12 amino acids. Germline assignment: CDR1 MNHEY and CDR2 SMNVEV (reference sequence). V lost 7 bases to trimming and J lost 6 bases, with 11 bases between them. The CDR3 DNA is TGTGCCAGCACCTCGACAATGGATACGCAGTATTTT. Its translation is CASTSTMDTQYF.

V and J are TRBV5-4 and TRBJ1-2; D not certain. Germline V gives CDR1 SGHNT, CDR2 YYREEE (reference sequence). The CDR3 is 16 residues long. V was cut by 0 bases and J by 0 bases, with 12 bases left in between. The CDR3 coding sequence is TGTGCCAGCAGCTTGGCCGCGGATCAAGCTAACTATGGCTACACCTTC. This codes for CASSLAADQANYGYTF.

The J gene is TRBJ1-2, the V gene TRBV14, with 8 bases matching TRBD1. V shed 2 bases, J shed 1 base, and the junction held 6 bases outside the gene matches. The germline V gene has CDR1 SGHDN and CDR2 FVKESK. This CDR3 has 16 amino acids. CDR3 nucleotide sequence: TGTGCCAGCAGCCAACAAACGACAGGGGATAACTATGGCTACACCTTC. Translated: CASSQQTTGDNYGYTF. The entire variable domain, with the rest obtained from reference TRBV14 and TRBJ1-2, is as follows: EAGVTQFPSHSVIEKGQTVTLRCDPISGHDNLYWYRRVMGKEIKFLLHFVKESKQDESGMPNNRFLAERTGGTYSTLKVQPAELEDSGVYFCASSQQTTGDNYGYTFGSGTRLTVV.

The chain is built from TRBV7-3 and TRBJ2-1, with TRBD1 matching 9 bases. With V trimmed by 5 bases and J by 6 bases, 8 bases remained unmatched. Germline assignment: CDR1 SGHTA and CDR2 FQGTGA. This CDR3 is 15 amino acids long. The CDR3 nucleotides are TGTGCCAGCAGCCACGGGACAGGGAACGTCAATGAGCAGTTCTTC. It specifies CASSHGTGNVNEQFF.